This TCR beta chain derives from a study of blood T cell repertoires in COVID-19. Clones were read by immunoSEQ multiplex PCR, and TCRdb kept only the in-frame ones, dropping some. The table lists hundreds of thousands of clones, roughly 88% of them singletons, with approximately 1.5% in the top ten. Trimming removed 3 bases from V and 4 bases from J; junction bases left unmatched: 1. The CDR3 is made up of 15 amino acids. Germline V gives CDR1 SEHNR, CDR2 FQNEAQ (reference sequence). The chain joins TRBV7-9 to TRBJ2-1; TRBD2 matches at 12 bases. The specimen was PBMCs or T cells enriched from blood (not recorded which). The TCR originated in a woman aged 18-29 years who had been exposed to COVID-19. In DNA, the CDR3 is TGTGCCAGCAGCTTTACTAGCGGGAGGTACAATGAGCAGTTCTTC. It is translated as CASSFTSGRYNEQFF.